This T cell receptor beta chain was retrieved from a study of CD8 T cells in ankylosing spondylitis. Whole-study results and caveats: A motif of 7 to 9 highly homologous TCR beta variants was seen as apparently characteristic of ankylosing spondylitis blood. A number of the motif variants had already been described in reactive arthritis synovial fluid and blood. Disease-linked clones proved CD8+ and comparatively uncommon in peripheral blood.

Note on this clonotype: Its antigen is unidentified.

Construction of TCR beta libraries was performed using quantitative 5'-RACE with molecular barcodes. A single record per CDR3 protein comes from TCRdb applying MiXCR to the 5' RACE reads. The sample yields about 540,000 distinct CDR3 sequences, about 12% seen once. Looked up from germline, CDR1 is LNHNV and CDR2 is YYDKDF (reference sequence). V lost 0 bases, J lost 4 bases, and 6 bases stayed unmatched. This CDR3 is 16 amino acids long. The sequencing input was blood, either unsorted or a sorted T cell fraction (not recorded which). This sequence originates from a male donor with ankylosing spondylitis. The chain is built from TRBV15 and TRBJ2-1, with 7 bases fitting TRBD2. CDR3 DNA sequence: TGTGCCACCAGCAGAGATCGGGCTAGCGGTTACAATGAGCAGTTCTTC. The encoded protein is CATSRDRASGYNEQFF.